The clone carrying this TCR beta chain showed up many times. The antigen is not known. Germline-derived CDR1 and CDR2 are SGHVS and FQNEAQ. CDR3 size: 15 residues. Between the trimmed V and J ends, which lost 4 bases and 2 bases, there was a span of 15 bases. TCR alpha and TCR beta cDNA libraries carrying sample barcodes and UMIs came from 5'RACE with constant-segment primers. TCRdb fed the 5' RACE reads into MiXCR, producing one record per CDR3 protein. This sample carries about 280,000 distinct CDR3 sequences, roughly 8.2% of them seen once, and the ten largest clones take approximately 22%. The data belong to a study of T-cell memory formation after mild COVID-19. At the level of the study: TCR clusters showed largely donor specificity. General observations from the study: Balance between CD4 and CD8 was seen in clones contracting day 15 to 85, and a CD4+ lean was seen in later expanders.

The material sequenced was PBMCs or a T cell subset sorted from them (not recorded which). The chain carries TRBV7-8 and TRBJ2-7; no clear D gene. This receptor was identified in a man aged 18 to 30 who had mild COVID-19 (a few samples of this study predate the infection). Cell type and time point are not known. CDR3 residues: CASSSGRLYPYEQYV. CDR3 DNA sequence: TGTGCCAGCAGCTCCGGACGTTTGTACCCCTACGAGCAGTACGTC.